This T cell receptor (beta chain) was observed in a study of blood T cell repertoires in COVID-19. In the original analysis: Amplification from reference gene primers served as the basis for estimated nucleated cell counts. TCRdb keeps only in-frame clones here, not all; method: immunoSEQ multiplex PCR. From that table come the V and J calls and clone size; the DNA was used to work out D and trimming. Of over 250,000 clones detected, 80% to 90% appear once; the ten largest clones hold under 2.5%. Germline CDR1 reads SGHNT; CDR2 reads YYREEE (reference sequence). Trimming at V came to 4 bases and at J to 5 bases, leaving 5 bases not matched to a gene. The CDR3 runs 14 residues. Enrolled through a virtual design, the participants were between roughly 18 and 90 years of age and came from about two dozen US areas.

Specimen: PBMCs or T cells enriched from blood (not recorded which). The TCR comes from a young woman who had recovered from COVID-19. The genes are TRBV5-4 and TRBJ2-3; 9 bases match TRBD1. The CDR3 loop reads CASSRTGAQDTQYF. The CDR3 coding sequence is TGTGCCAGCAGCAGGACAGGGGCGCAAGATACGCAGTATTTT.